This TCR beta chain was sequenced in a study of blood T cell repertoires in COVID-19. Overall study context: The United States, Italy and Spain supplied acute and convalescent COVID-19 samples.

Enrollees, about 18 to 89 years old, lived in 25 or so US areas. Clinical history reported by participants formed the basis on which cohorts were assigned. Here immunoSEQ multiplex PCR was the method, and the copy in TCRdb shows in-frame clones only, minus some. In the table there are about 250,000 clones, around nine tenths of which are singletons. V was clipped by 1 base and J by 8 bases, with 17 bases between them. The CDR3 has 16 residues. Looked up from germline, CDR1 is SGHTA and CDR2 is FQGTGA. The V call is TRBV7-3, the J call TRBJ1-4, with D perhaps TRBD1 (6 bases). Source material: PBMCs or T cells enriched from blood (not recorded which). The sequence came from a woman aged 18 to 35 who had recovered from COVID-19. The CDR3, as DNA: TGTGCCAGCAGCTTAAAGGGCAGGGGCGGCGGGGAAAAACTGTTTTTT. Translated, it gives CASSLKGRGGGEKLFF.